This T cell receptor beta chain was captured in a study of blood T cell repertoires in COVID-19. This clone was seen a handful of times. Original processing notes: Cell counts per sample came from amplifying reference gene primers. Clones were sequenced by immunoSEQ multiplex PCR, and TCRdb holds only the in-frame ones, with some missing. D and trimming come from the DNA, and the V and J calls and clone size come from that table. This table holds roughly 250,000 clones, 88% found once. The CDR3 consists of 14 residues. Germline lookup yields CDR1 SGHRS and CDR2 YFSETQ. Trimming removed 4 bases from V and 0 bases from J, with 10 bases in between.

The receptor was isolated from a man aged 55-75 years who had recovered from COVID-19. J is TRBJ2-5 and V is TRBV5-1, with D perhaps TRBD2 (5 bases). The sequenced sample was peripheral blood. The DNA for the CDR3 is TGCGCCAGCAGCGTATCCGGGAACCAAGAGACCCAGTACTTC. Residues: CASSVSGNQETQYF.